Listed below are T cell receptor beta chains from one sample, sequenced in a study of OX40 agonist ivuxolimab in advanced cancers. The table came from immunoSEQ multiplex PCR; TCRdb's copy has only in-frame clones and leaves some out. The sample lists about 110,000 clones, approximately 90% seen once, with 1% to 1.5% in the top ten. Sequenced material: CD4+ or CD8+ T cells sorted from blood, taken in a trial of the OX40 agonist ivuxolimab. The receptors here all came from an adult with an advanced solid tumor such as melanoma, head and neck, liver or kidney cancer. Both conserved end residues are part of each CDR3. The D gene is left open where the match is weak. A clone size is listed for some rows: how often the clone was seen (once, few, many), or a class if it is expanded.

V	size	J	D	CDR3	DNA
TRBV27	-	TRBJ2-2	TRBD2	CASSTRLAGNTGELFF	TGTGCCAGCAGTACCCGACTAGCGGGAAACACCGGGGAGCTGTTTTTT
TRBV19	-	TRBJ1-2	-	CASSITGIGYGYTF	TGTGCCAGTAGTATCACGGGTATCGGCTATGGCTACACCTTC
TRBV5-1	-	TRBJ2-2	TRBD1	CASSLTGTGVGELFF	TGCGCCAGCAGCCTGACCGGGACAGGGGTCGGGGAGCTGTTTTTT
TRBV6-5	-	TRBJ1-1	TRBD1	CASSYSQGATEAFF	TGTGCCAGCAGTTACTCGCAGGGGGCAACTGAAGCTTTCTTT
TRBV12-2	-	TRBJ1-4	-	CASRLAWYGCNEKLFF	-
TRBV19	-	TRBJ2-1	-	CASSRTLGGEQFF	TGTGCCAGTAGCCGGACCCTTGGGGGGGAGCAGTTCTTC
TRBV6-6	-	TRBJ1-2	-	CASSYSDRRNNYGYTF	TGTGCCAGCAGTTACTCCGACAGGCGGAATAACTATGGCTACACCTTC
TRBV6-1	once	TRBJ2-1	-	CASSEFSGSYNEQFF	TGTGCCAGCAGTGAATTCAGCGGCTCCTACAATGAGCAGTTCTTC
TRBV2	once	TRBJ2-5	-	CASSIYDTQETQYF	TGTGCCAGCAGCATTTACGACACCCAAGAGACCCAGTACTTC
TRBV29-1	-	TRBJ1-1	-	CSVQEGTTNTEVFF	TGCAGCGTTCAAGAGGGGACGACGAACACTGAAGTTTTCTTT
TRBV28	-	TRBJ1-1	-	CASKLVNSRAFF	TGTGCCAGCAAGTTGGTAAACAGTAGAGCTTTCTTT
TRBV5-6	-	TRBJ2-1	-	CASSYNVLPQTDEQFF	TGTGCCAGCAGCTATAATGTACTACCCCAAACTGATGAGCAGTTCTTC
TRBV9	-	TRBJ2-5	-	CASSGGGETQYF	TGTGCCAGCAGCGGAGGGGGAGAGACCCAGTACTTC
TRBV5-1	-	TRBJ1-5	-	CASSPGGRVNSNQPQHF	TGCGCCAGCAGCCCCGGGGGGCGAGTAAATAGCAATCAGCCCCAGCATTTT
TRBV10-3	-	TRBJ2-1	TRBD2	CAISGEGSNYNEQFF	TGTGCCATCAGTGGGGAGGGCTCCAATTACAATGAGCAGTTCTTC
TRBV14	-	TRBJ2-3	-	CASSMGYSVTDTQYF	TGTGCCAGCAGCATGGGTTATTCAGTCACAGATACGCAGTATTTT
TRBV9	-	TRBJ1-1	-	CASSVKEDVPEAFF	TGTGCCAGCAGCGTAAAGGAGGACGTCCCTGAAGCTTTCTTT
TRBV7-2	once	TRBJ2-1	-	CASSLGGLNEQFF	TGTGCCAGCAGCTTAGGGGGTCTTAATGAGCAGTTCTTC
TRBV6-5	-	TRBJ1-5	-	CASSLTGVQPQHF	TGTGCCAGCAGTTTAACGGGGGTTCAGCCCCAGCATTTT
TRBV28	-	TRBJ1-5	-	CASSTEGGYPLNQPQHF	TGTGCCAGCAGCACTGAGGGGGGGTATCCCCTCAATCAGCCCCAGCATTTT
TRBV5-1	-	TRBJ2-6	-	CASTFGGPGANVLTF	TGCGCCAGCACTTTTGGGGGGCCTGGGGCCAACGTCCTGACTTTC
TRBV11-2	-	TRBJ1-1	-	CASSPFQGPGAEAFF	TGTGCCAGCAGCCCCTTTCAGGGGCCCGGCGCTGAAGCTTTCTTT
TRBV6-6	-	TRBJ2-7	TRBD1	CASRPRTGDLYEQYF	TGTGCCAGCAGACCCCGGACAGGGGATCTGTACGAGCAGTACTTC
TRBV18	-	TRBJ2-7	TRBD1	CASSPRDSSYEQYF	TGTGCCAGCTCACCACGGGACAGCAGCTACGAGCAGTACTTC
TRBV11-2	-	TRBJ2-5	TRBD2	CASSLFGLAGGGETQYF	TGTGCCAGCAGCTTATTTGGACTAGCGGGCGGAGGGGAGACCCAGTACTTC
TRBV28	-	TRBJ2-1	-	CASSLADTRDEQFF	TGTGCCAGCAGTTTAGCCGACACTAGGGATGAGCAGTTCTTC
TRBV15	-	TRBJ2-3	-	CATSRDVGERGTDTQYF	TGTGCCACCAGCAGAGATGTGGGGGAAAGGGGCACAGATACGCAGTATTTT
TRBV9	-	TRBJ1-1	-	CASSVAEGVGTEAFF	TGTGCCAGCAGCGTAGCGGAGGGCGTCGGCACTGAAGCTTTCTTT
TRBV18	-	TRBJ2-7	TRBD2	CASSPPRSSGMGEQYF	TGTGCCAGCTCACCACCAAGGTCTAGCGGGATGGGCGAGCAGTACTTC
TRBV13	-	TRBJ2-4	TRBD2	CASSQSTGLDTVLAKNIQYF	TGTGCCAGCAGCCAGAGTACGGGACTAGACACTGTTCTAGCCAAAAACATTCAGTACTTC
TRBV7-2	-	TRBJ2-7	TRBD2	CASSSTGTNPFLYF	TGTGCCAGCAGCTCGACGGGGACTAACCCCTTTCTGTACTTC
TRBV5-8	-	TRBJ2-3	TRBD1	CASSFDRGADTQYF	TGTGCCAGCAGCTTTGACAGGGGCGCAGATACGCAGTATTTT
TRBV6-1	-	TRBJ2-7	TRBD1	CASSPGQGAYEQYF	TGTGCCAGCAGTCCGGGACAGGGTGCGTACGAGCAGTACTTC
TRBV7-2	once	TRBJ1-1	-	CASSSTVGNTEAFF	TGTGCCAGCAGCTCAACTGTCGGGAACACTGAAGCTTTCTTT
TRBV4-2	-	TRBJ1-4	-	CASSPGVANAEKLFF	TGTGCCAGCAGCCCGGGGGTAGCGAACGCTGAAAAACTGTTTTTT
TRBV11-2	-	TRBJ2-7	-	CASSLLRYEQYF	TGTGCCAGCAGTCTTTTGAGGTACGAGCAGTACTTC
TRBV28	-	TRBJ1-6	-	CASSFAQGYNSPLHF	TGTGCCAGCAGTTTTGCCCAGGGGTATAATTCACCCCTCCACTTT
TRBV7-9	-	TRBJ2-1	TRBD1	CASSSPQGANEQFF	TGTGCCAGCAGCTCACCCCAGGGGGCCAATGAGCAGTTCTTC
TRBV7-3	-	TRBJ2-5	TRBD1	CASSSRGRDRGQETQYF	TGTGCCAGCAGCTCAAGAGGCCGGGACAGGGGCCAAGAGACCCAGTACTTC
TRBV5-1	-	TRBJ2-5	-	CASSPPEGGAQETQYF	TGCGCCAGCAGCCCTCCAGAAGGGGGAGCTCAAGAGACCCAGTACTTC
TRBV2	-	TRBJ1-5	-	CASSELEQDLSPQHF	TGTGCCAGCAGTGAGTTGGAACAGGATCTCAGCCCCCAGCATTTT
TRBV7-9	-	TRBJ2-7	TRBD1	CASSLGDSAYEQYF	TGTGCCAGCAGCTTAGGGGACAGTGCCTACGAGCAGTACTTC
TRBV9	-	TRBJ2-7	TRBD1	CASSVDRGLTEQYF	TGTGCCAGCAGCGTGGACAGGGGGCTTACCGAGCAGTACTTC
TRBV19	once	TRBJ2-1	-	CASTALDHNEQFF	TGTGCGAGCACCGCGCTTGACCACAATGAGCAGTTCTTC
TRBV28	-	TRBJ1-1	-	CASSSPATGSGTEAFF	TGTGCCAGCAGTTCCCCGGCCACAGGGTCGGGCACTGAAGCTTTCTTT
TRBV25-1	-	TRBJ2-7	-	CASSEFVAPYEQYF	TGTGCCAGCAGTGAATTTGTGGCTCCCTACGAGCAGTACTTC
TRBV6-5	-	TRBJ1-2	TRBD1	CASHGTGYGYTF	TGTGCCAGCCACGGGACAGGTTATGGCTACACCTTC
TRBV6-5	-	TRBJ2-7	-	CASSYSRQGGYEQYF	TGTGCCAGCAGTTACTCGCGACAGGGAGGCTACGAGCAGTACTTC
TRBV19	-	TRBJ1-4	-	CASRGSSTNEKLFF	TGTGCCAGTAGGGGGAGTTCAACTAATGAAAAACTGTTTTTT
TRBV4-1	-	TRBJ1-1	-	CASSPAPSGNTEAFF	TGCGCCAGCAGCCCAGCCCCTTCTGGGAACACTGAAGCTTTCTTT